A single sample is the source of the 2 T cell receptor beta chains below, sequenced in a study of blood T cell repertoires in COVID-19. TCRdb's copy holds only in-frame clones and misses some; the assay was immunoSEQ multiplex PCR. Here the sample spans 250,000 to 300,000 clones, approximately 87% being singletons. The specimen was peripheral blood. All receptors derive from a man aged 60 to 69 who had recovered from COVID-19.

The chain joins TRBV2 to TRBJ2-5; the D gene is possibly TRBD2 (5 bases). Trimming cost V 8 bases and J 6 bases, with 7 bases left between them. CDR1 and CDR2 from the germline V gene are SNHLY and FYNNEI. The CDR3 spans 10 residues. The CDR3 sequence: CASFGKTQYF. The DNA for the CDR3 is TGTGCCAGCTTCGGGAAGACCCAGTACTTC.

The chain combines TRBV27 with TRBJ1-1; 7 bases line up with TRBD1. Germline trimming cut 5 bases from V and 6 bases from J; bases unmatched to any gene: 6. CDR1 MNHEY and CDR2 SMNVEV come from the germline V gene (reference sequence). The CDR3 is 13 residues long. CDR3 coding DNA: TGTGCCAGCAGTCCCAGACAGGGCCCTGAAGCTTTCTTT. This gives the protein CASSPRQGPEAFF.